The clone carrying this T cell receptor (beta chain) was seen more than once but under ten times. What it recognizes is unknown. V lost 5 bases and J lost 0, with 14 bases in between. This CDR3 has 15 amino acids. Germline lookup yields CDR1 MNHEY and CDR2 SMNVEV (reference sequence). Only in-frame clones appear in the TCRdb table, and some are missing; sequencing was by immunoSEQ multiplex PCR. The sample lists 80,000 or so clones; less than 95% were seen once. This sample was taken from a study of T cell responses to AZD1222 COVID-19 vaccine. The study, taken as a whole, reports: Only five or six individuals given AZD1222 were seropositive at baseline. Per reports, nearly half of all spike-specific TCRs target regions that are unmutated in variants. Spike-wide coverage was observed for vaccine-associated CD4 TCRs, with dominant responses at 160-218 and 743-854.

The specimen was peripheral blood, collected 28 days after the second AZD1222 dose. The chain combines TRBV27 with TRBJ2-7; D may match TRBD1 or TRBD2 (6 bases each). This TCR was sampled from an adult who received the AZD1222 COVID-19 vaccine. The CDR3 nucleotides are TGTGCCAGCAGTCCGGAGGGGGTAAGCTCCTACGAGCAGTACTTC. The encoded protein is CASSPEGVSSYEQYF.